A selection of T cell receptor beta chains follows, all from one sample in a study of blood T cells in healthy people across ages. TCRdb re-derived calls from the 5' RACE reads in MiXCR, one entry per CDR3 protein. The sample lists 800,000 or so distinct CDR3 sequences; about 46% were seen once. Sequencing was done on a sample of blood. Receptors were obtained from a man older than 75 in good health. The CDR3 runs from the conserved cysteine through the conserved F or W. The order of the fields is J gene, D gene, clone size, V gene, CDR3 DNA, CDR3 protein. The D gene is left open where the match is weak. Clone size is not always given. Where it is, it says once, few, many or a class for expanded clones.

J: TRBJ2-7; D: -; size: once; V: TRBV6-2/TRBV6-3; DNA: TGTGCCAGCAGTTACAGTGGTACGGGTACCCGCTACGAGCAGTACTTC; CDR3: CASSYSGTGTRYEQYF
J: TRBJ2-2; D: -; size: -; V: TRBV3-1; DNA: TGTGCCAGCAGCCAAGAGATGGTAAACCACGGGGAGCTGTTTTTT; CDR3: CASSQEMVNHGELFF
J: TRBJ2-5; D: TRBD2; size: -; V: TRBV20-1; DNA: TGCAGTGCTAGGGCGCCTAGCGGGAGGGCCTCGCGAGAGACCCAGTACTTC; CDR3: CSARAPSGRASRETQYF
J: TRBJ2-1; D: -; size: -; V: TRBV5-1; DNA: TGCGCCAGCAGCTTGAGGGGACCCCCGGCGGGAGAGCAGTTCTTC; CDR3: CASSLRGPPAGEQFF
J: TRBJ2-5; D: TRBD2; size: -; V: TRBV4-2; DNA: TGTGCCAGCAGTTCAGCGGGAGTCGGGCAAGAGACCCAGTACTTC; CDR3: CASSSAGVGQETQYF
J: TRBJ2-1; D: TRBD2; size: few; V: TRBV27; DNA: TGTGCCCCGAGGCAGGGAGGGCCGTCTGGCTACAATGAGCAGTTCTTC; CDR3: CAPRQGGPSGYNEQFF
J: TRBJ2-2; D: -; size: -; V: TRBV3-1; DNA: TGTGCCAGCAGCCCCCAGGGGACGAACACCGGGGAGCTGTTTTTT; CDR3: CASSPQGTNTGELFF
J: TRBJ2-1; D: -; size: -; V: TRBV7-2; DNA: TGTGCCAGCAGCTTAGTGGCCGGGAGCAGCTCCTACAATGAGCAGTTCTTC; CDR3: CASSLVAGSSSYNEQFF
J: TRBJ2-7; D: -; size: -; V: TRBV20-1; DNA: TGCAGTGCTTTAGCACTGACCTACGAGCAGTACTTC; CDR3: CSALALTYEQYF
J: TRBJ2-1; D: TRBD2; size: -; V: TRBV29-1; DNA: TGCAGCGTAAGAACTAGCGGGAGGGGGACTGAGCAGTTCTTC; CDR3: CSVRTSGRGTEQFF
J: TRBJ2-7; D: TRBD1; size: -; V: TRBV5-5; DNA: TGTGCCAGCAGCTTGGAAGGGACAGCAATTTACGAGCAGTACTTC; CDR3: CASSLEGTAIYEQYF
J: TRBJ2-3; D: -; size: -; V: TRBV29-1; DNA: TGCAGCGTTGAACCTGACAGGACTACGCAGTATTTT; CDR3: CSVEPDRTTQYF